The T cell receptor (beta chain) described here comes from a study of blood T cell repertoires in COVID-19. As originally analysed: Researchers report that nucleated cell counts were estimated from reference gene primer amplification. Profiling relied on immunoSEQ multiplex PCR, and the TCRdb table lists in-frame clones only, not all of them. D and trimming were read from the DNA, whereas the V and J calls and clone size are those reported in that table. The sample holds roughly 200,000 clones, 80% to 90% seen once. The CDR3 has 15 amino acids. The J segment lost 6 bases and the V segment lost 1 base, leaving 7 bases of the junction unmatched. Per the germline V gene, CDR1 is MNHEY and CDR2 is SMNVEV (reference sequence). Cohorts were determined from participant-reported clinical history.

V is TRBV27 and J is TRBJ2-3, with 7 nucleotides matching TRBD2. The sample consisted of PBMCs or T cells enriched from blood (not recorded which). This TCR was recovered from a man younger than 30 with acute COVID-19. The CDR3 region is CASSLFGGSADTQYF. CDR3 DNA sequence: TGTGCCAGCAGTTTATTTGGCGGGAGTGCGGATACGCAGTATTTT.